This TCR beta chain was profiled in a study of T-cell reconstitution after alpha-beta-depleted transplantation in children. Study-level points and caveats: Expanded graft clones numbering several hundred reportedly gave rise to alpha-beta T cells about two months after transplant. A year post-transplant, T-cell counts and diversity derived mostly from newly produced T cells. Day-60 TCRbeta diversity that was high in some patients was derived from surviving recipient T cells and thymic progenitors.

Germline V lookup: CDR1 SGDLS, CDR2 YYNGEE. The CDR3 sequence is 14 residues long. Trimming shortened V by 0 bases and J by 2 bases, and 9 bases separated the two germline ends. As to this clonotype: Antigen: not known.

Unique molecular identifiers featured in how the TCRbeta library was prepared. A single record per CDR3 protein comes from TCRdb applying MiXCR to the PCR reads. The sample has fewer than 1 million distinct CDR3 sequences, around 17% seen once. This sequence was found in a male patient between 5 and 17 years old who had a stem cell transplant for acute lymphoblastic leukemia, so the T cells may come from the graft donor. The source material was PBMCs, mostly from graft donor cells, sampled 360 days after TCRalphabeta/CD19-depleted stem cell transplant. The chain links TRBV9 to TRBJ2-7, with D maybe TRBD1 (6 bases). The DNA for the CDR3 is TGTGCCAGCAGCGTAGCACAGGGAACCTACGAGCAGTACTTC. Its translation: CASSVAQGTYEQYF.